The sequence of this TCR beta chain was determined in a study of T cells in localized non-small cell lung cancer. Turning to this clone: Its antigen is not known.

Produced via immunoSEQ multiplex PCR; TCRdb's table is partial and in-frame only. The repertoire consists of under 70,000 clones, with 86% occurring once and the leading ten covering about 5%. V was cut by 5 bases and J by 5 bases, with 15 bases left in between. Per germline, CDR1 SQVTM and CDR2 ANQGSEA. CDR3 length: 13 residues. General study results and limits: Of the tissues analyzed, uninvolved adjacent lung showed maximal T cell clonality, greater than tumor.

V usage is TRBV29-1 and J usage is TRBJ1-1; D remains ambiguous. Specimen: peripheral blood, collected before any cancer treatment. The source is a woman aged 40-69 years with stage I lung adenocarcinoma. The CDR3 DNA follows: TGCAGCGTTAGGCTGGGTGAGGGAACTGAAGCTTTCTTT. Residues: CSVRLGEGTEAFF.